This entry lists 17 T cell receptor beta chains sequenced from one sample in a study of T-cell reconstitution after alpha-beta-depleted transplantation in children. Preparing the TCRbeta library involved the use of unique molecular identifiers. TCRdb redid the calling of the PCR reads with MiXCR, one entry per CDR3 protein. The sample contains over 450,000 distinct CDR3 sequences, roughly a tenth of which appear only once. This sample comprised PBMCs, obtained before TCRalphabeta/CD19-depleted stem cell transplant. These receptors were collected from a child younger than 10 with inherited bone marrow failure, due to receive a stem cell transplant.

This clonotype has ten or more counts. The chain carries TRBV7-8 and TRBJ1-5; D ambiguous. Trimming stripped 2 bases from V and 1 base from J, with 9 bases between. This CDR3 is 15 amino acids long. Per germline, CDR1 SGHVS and CDR2 FQNEAQ. The CDR3 DNA follows: TGTGCCAGCAGCTTATGGGTGGGGAGCAATCAGCCCCAGCATTTT. As protein: CASSLWVGSNQPQHF.

This clonotype has at least ten counts. The V and J genes are TRBV7-2 and TRBJ2-2, with 7 bases that match TRBD1. The CDR3 runs 16 residues. Per germline, CDR1 SGHTA and CDR2 FQGNSA. The V segment lost 5 bases and the J segment 0 bases; nucleotides outside the gene matches: 6. CDR3 residues: CASSGYRGTNTGELFF. The CDR3 region has the DNA TGTGCCAGCAGCGGATACAGGGGAACGAACACCGGGGAGCTGTTTTTT.

This clonotype was counted only a few times. The chain uses TRBV20-1 and TRBJ2-3; D is undetermined. CDR3 length: 14 residues. V gave up 3 bases and J gave up 0 bases, with 10 bases separating them. Germline V lookup: CDR1 DFQATT, CDR2 SNEGSKA (reference sequence). CDR3 coding DNA: TGCAGTGCTAGGCCTAGGCCTAGCACAGATACGCAGTATTTT. It yields the protein CSARPRPSTDTQYF.

This clonotype has only a few counts. The CDR3 here is CASSLWRLVGETQYF. DNA of the CDR3: TGTGCCAGCAGTTTATGGAGGCTAGTCGGGGAGACCCAGTACTTC. The gene calls are TRBV27 and TRBJ2-5, with D perhaps TRBD2 (5 bases). Between the trimmed V and J ends, which lost 1 base and 5 bases, there was a span of 14 bases. The CDR3 is made up of 15 amino acids. Germline V CDR1 and CDR2: MNHEY, SMNVEV (reference sequence).

This clonotype was counted at least ten times. The chain combines TRBV27 with TRBJ2-2, with 11 bases matching TRBD2. Germline V gives CDR1 MNHEY, CDR2 SMNVEV (reference sequence). CDR3 size: 17 residues. Germline trimming cut 0 bases from V and 4 bases from J; bases unmatched to any gene: 4. The CDR3 DNA sequence: TGTGCCAGCAGTTTATCATGGCTAGCGGGAGGCACCGGGGAGCTGTTTTTT. Its translation is CASSLSWLAGGTGELFF.

This clonotype showed up many times. The CDR3 DNA is TGTGCCAGCAGCTTGGGGACCCGGGCAGAGACCCAGTACTTC. The encoded protein is CASSLGTRAETQYF. V is TRBV6-1 and J is TRBJ2-5; D may be TRBD1 or TRBD2 (5 bases each). V was shortened by 6 bases and J by 4 bases, with 15 bases between the two germline ends. CDR1 is MNHNS and CDR2 is SASEGT in the germline V gene. CDR3 length: 14 residues.

This clonotype was observed many times. The rearrangement joins TRBV28 to TRBJ1-1; D gene uncertain. Trimming pared 6 bases from V and 6 bases from J, leaving 8 bases between. This CDR3 is built from 11 residues. Germline assignment: CDR1 MDHEN and CDR2 SYDVKM. The CDR3 region is CASRRAPEAFF. DNA for the CDR3: TGTGCCAGCAGACGTGCCCCTGAAGCTTTCTTT.

This clonotype was seen many times. CDR3 nucleotides: TGTGCCAGCAGTGAACGCGGAAGCTCCTACAATGAGCAGTTCTTC. Its protein is CASSERGSSYNEQFF. V gene TRBV2 combines with J gene TRBJ2-1; D unresolved. Deletions cut 2 bases from V and 0 bases from J, with 8 bases between. Germline loops: CDR1 SNHLY, CDR2 FYNNEI. The CDR3 has 15 residues. Drawing the rest from reference TRBV2 and TRBJ2-1, the complete variable domain is EPEVTQTPSHQVTQMGQEVILRCVPISNHLYFYWYRQILGQKVEFLVSFYNNEISEKSEIFDDQFSVERPDGSNFTLKIRSTKLEDSAMYFCASSERGSSYNEQFFGPGTRLTVL.

A remark on this clonotype: A much bigger clone sits one base away, suggesting this may be a read error. The V call is TRBV11-3, the J call TRBJ2-3; 10 bases are shared with TRBD2. The V gene end was trimmed by 5 bases and the J gene end by 2 bases; junction bases not matched to a gene: 7. CDR1 SGHNT and CDR2 YENEEA come from the germline V gene. The CDR3 loop spans 16 amino acids. As DNA, the CDR3 is TGTGCCAGCAGCCCGGGACTAGCGAGTAACACAGATACGCAGTATTTT. Residues: CASSPGLASNTDTQYF.

In its sample, this clonotype was seen a few times. The rearrangement links TRBV5-6 to TRBJ2-3, with TRBD2 matching 11 bases. With V trimmed by 0 bases and J by 3 bases, 9 bases remained unmatched. The length of the CDR3 is 18 residues. The germline CDR1 and CDR2 sequences are SGHDT and YYEEEE. In DNA, the CDR3 is TGTGCCAGCAGCTTGGGTCCCCCGGCTAGCGGGAGGACAGATACGCAGTATTTT. It is translated as CASSLGPPASGRTDTQYF.

This clonotype was recorded at least ten times. The chain joins TRBV20-1 to TRBJ2-1; D is uncertain. The germline V gene encodes CDR1 DFQATT and CDR2 SNEGSKA (reference sequence). The V end was cut by 0 bases, the J end by 2 bases, with 11 bases between. The CDR3 is made up of 15 amino acids. CDR3 protein: CSARDSSNPYNEQFF. The CDR3 DNA reads TGCAGTGCTAGAGATTCCAGCAACCCCTACAATGAGCAGTTCTTC.

This clonotype came up a few times. This chain joins TRBV7-8 and TRBJ2-5; no clear D gene. V gave up 4 bases and J gave up 1 base, with 10 bases separating them. This CDR3 has 14 residues. Germline assignment: CDR1 SGHVS and CDR2 FQNEAQ. The CDR3 coding sequence is TGTGCCAGCAGCTCTAGGGCCCCCCAAGAGACCCAGTACTTC. Translating gives CASSSRAPQETQYF.

This clonotype was detected many times. The chain couples TRBV3-1 to TRBJ2-3; D uncertain. Germline V gene sequence: CDR1 LGHDT, CDR2 YNNKEL (reference sequence). This CDR3 contains 17 residues. The V gene lost 0 bases and the J gene lost 2 bases, with 15 bases spanning the gap. DNA for the CDR3: TGTGCCAGCAGCCAAGATTCCGCCGCGCCTCTCACAGATACGCAGTATTTT. It is translated as CASSQDSAAPLTDTQYF.

A few counts support this clonotype. This chain connects TRBV28 to TRBJ2-7; 8 bases align to TRBD2. Per germline, CDR1 MDHEN and CDR2 SYDVKM. The trim removed 1 base at V and 3 bases at J, leaving 11 bases unmatched. The CDR3 runs to 17 residues. The CDR3 DNA is TGTGCCAGCAGTTTATCCGCATCGGGAGGGCCGGGCTACGAGCAGTACTTC. This codes for CASSLSASGGPGYEQYF. Full variable domain (rest looked up from reference TRBV28 and TRBJ2-7): DVKVTQSSRYLVKRTGEKVFLECVQDMDHENMFWYRQDPGLGLRLIYFSYDVKMKEKGDIPEGYSVSREKKERFSLILESASTNQTSMYLCASSLSASGGPGYEQYFGPGTRLTVT.

This clonotype showed up many times. V and J are TRBV3-1 and TRBJ2-1; tentatively, D is TRBD1 (6 bases). Germline loops: CDR1 LGHDT, CDR2 YNNKEL (reference sequence). V dropped 4 bases and J dropped 4 bases, with 20 bases sitting between them. CDR3 length: 17 residues. The CDR3 nucleotides read TGTGCCAGCAGCCCTTACCGAAGACAGGCCCCTTACAATGAGCAGTTCTTC. Translated: CASSPYRRQAPYNEQFF.

On this clonotype itself: At one end, the junction sequence differs from germline, possibly due to a read error. CDR3 protein: CCVEFLGTSASYEQYF. Here the CDR3 DNA reads TGCTGCGTTGAATTTTTAGGGACTAGCGCTTCCTACGAGCAGTACTTC. This chain uses TRBV29-1 with TRBJ2-7; TRBD2 agrees at 10 bases. CDR3 length equals 16 residues. Germline assignment: CDR1 SQVTM and CDR2 ANQGSEA.

This clonotype was seen repeatedly, ten times or more. This sequence joins TRBV5-1 and TRBJ1-1, with 7 bases aligning to TRBD1. The CDR3 runs to 14 residues. Trimming cost V 0 bases and J 3 bases; bases outside gene matches: 2. Germline loops: CDR1 SGHRS, CDR2 YFSETQ. The CDR3 here is CASSLGDRDTEAFF. The CDR3 DNA sequence: TGCGCCAGCAGCTTGGGCGACAGGGACACTGAAGCTTTCTTT.